This T cell receptor beta chain was found in a study of glioma-infiltrating T cells after dendritic cell vaccination. For the study at large: Autologous tumor lysate-pulsed dendritic cell vaccination was given between the early 2000s and the early 2010s. Study results and caveats: No direct clonality-survival link was found; a diverse polyclonal response may matter.

The primer mix had 60 V beta and 13 J beta primers. The protocol was immunoSEQ multiplex PCR, while the TCRdb copy is restricted to in-frame clones and leaves out a portion. This sample has about 100,000 clones; 75% to 85% occur once, and the top ten carry 5.5% to 7%. Germline trimming cut 3 bases from V and 6 bases from J; bases unmatched to any gene: 10. The CDR3 runs 15 residues. Germline CDR1 is SGHNT and CDR2 is YYREEE (reference sequence). For this clone: The antigen is not known.

Only patients with spare fresh-frozen tumor and over two years of follow-up were included. This chain joins TRBV5-4 and TRBJ2-7, with TRBD1 matching over 9 bases. The sequence derives from a human donor with glioblastoma. The starting material was blood, obtained before dendritic cell vaccination. Here the CDR3 DNA reads TGTGCCAGCAGCTCAGGACAGGGGAGCAGTGGCGAGCAGTACTTC. Its protein product is CASSSGQGSSGEQYF. The whole variable domain, remainder taken from reference TRBV5-4 and TRBJ2-7, is ETGVTQSPTHLIKTRGQQVTLRCSSQSGHNTVSWYQQALGQGPQFIFQYYREEENGRGNFPPRFSGLQFPNYSSELNVNALELDDSALYLCASSSGQGSSGEQYFGPGTRLTVT.